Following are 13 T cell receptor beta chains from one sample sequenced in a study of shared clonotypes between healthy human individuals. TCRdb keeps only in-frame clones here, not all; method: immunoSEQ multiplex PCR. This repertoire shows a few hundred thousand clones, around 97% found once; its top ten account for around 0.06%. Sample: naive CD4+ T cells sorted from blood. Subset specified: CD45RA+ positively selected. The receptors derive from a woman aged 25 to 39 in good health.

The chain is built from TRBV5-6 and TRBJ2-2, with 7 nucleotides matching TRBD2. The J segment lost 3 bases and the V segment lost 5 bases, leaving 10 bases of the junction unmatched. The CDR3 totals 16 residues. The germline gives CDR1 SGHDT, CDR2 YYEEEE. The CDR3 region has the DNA TGTGCCAGCAGTGTCGGCGGGAGAGGGTACACCGGGGAGCTGTTTTTT. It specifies CASSVGGRGYTGELFF.

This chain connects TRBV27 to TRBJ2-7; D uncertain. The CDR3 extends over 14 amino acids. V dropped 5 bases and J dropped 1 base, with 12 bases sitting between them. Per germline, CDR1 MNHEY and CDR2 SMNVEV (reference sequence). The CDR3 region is CASSPGGWSYEQYF. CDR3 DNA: TGTGCCAGCAGTCCGGGTGGTTGGTCCTACGAGCAGTACTTC.

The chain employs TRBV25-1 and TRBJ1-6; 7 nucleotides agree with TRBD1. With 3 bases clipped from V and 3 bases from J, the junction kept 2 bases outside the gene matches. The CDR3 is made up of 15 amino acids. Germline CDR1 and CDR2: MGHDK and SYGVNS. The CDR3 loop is CASSDRDSYNSPLHF. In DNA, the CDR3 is TGTGCCAGCAGTGACCGGGACAGCTATAATTCACCCCTCCACTTT.

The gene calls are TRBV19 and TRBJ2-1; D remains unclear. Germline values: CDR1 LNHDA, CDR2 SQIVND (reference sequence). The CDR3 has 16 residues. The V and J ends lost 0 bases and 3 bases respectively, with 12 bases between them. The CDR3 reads CASSIDLRKNYNEQFF. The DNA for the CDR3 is TGTGCCAGTAGTATAGATCTACGGAAGAACTACAATGAGCAGTTCTTC.

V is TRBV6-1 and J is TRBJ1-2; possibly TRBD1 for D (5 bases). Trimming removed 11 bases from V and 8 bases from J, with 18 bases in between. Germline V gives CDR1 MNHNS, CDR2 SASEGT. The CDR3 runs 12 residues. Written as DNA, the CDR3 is TGTGCCGGCCGACGCGGGGGTTTCGGCTACACCTTC. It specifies CAGRRGGFGYTF.

The CDR3 is CASSFTGANTGELFF. The CDR3 nucleotides read TGTGCCAGCAGTTTTACCGGGGCAAACACCGGGGAGCTGTTTTTT. The rearrangement joins TRBV28 to TRBJ2-2; D is perhaps TRBD1 or TRBD2 (5 bases each). Trimming took off 3 bases at V and 2 bases at J, with 10 bases between the two ends. Germline lookup yields CDR1 MDHEN and CDR2 SYDVKM. The CDR3 is 15 amino acids. Full variable domain (rest looked up from reference TRBV28 and TRBJ2-2): DVKVTQSSRYLVKRTGEKVFLECVQDMDHENMFWYRQDPGLGLRLIYFSYDVKMKEKGDIPEGYSVSREKKERFSLILESASTNQTSMYLCASSFTGANTGELFFGEGSRLTVL.

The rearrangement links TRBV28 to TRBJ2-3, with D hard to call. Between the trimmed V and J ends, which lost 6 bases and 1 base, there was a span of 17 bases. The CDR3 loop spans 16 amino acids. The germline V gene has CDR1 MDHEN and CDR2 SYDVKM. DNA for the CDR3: TGTGCCAGCAGACAAACTTCTTGGGGTCGCACAGATACGCAGTATTTT. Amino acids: CASRQTSWGRTDTQYF.

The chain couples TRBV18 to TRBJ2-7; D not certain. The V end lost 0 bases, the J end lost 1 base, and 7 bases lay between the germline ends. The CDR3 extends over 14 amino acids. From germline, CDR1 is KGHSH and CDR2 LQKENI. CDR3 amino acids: CASSPPGPSYEQYF. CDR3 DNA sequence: TGTGCCAGCTCACCACCCGGCCCTTCCTACGAGCAGTACTTC. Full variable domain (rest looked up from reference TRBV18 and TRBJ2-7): NAGVMQNPRHLVRRRGQEARLRCSPMKGHSHVYWYRQLPEEGLKFMVYLQKENIIDESGMPKERFSAEFPKEGPSILRIQQVVRGDSAAYFCASSPPGPSYEQYFGPGTRLTVT.

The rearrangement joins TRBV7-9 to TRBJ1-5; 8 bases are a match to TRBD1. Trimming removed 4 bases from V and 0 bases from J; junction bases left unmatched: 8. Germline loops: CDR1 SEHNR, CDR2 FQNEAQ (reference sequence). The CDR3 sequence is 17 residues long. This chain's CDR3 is CASSSGQGPYSNQPQHF. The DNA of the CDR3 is TGTGCCAGCAGCTCAGGACAGGGACCATATAGCAATCAGCCCCAGCATTTT.

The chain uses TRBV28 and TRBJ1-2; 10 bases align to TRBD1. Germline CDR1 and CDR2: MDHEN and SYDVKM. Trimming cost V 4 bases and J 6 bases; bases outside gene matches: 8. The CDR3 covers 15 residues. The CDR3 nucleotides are TGTGCCAGCAGTTCGGCCGGGACAGGGGAAAATGGCTACACCTTC. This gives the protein CASSSAGTGENGYTF.

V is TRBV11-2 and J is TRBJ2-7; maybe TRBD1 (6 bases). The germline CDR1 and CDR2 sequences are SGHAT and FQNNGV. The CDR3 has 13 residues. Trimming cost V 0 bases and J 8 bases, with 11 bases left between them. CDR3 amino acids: CASSLEGTSKQYF. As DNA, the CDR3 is TGTGCCAGCAGCTTAGAGGGGACATCAAAGCAGTACTTC.

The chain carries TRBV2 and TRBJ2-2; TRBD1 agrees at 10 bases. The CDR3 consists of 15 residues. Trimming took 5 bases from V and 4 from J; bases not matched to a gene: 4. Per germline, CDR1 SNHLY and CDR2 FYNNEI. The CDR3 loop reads CASSRQGASTGELFF. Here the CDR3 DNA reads TGTGCCAGCAGTAGACAGGGGGCGAGCACCGGGGAGCTGTTTTTT.

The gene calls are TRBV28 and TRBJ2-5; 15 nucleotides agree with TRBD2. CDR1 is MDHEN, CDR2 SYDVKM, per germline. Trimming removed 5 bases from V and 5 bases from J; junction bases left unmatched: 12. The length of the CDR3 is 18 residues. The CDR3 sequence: CASSNPGTSGRTGETQYF. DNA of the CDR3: TGTGCCAGCAGTAACCCCGGGACTAGCGGGAGGACGGGGGAGACCCAGTACTTC.